There are many counts of the clone carrying this T cell receptor beta chain. Its antigen is not identified. Germline V gene lookup returns CDR1 ENHRY and CDR2 SYGVKD. This CDR3 contains 15 residues. V lost 3 bases and J lost 1, with 12 bases in between. This sample was included in a study of CD8+CD57+ T cells in acquired aplastic anemia. Study overall: Mean DNA quantity obtained from sorted CD4+ and CD8+ cells was around 3.2 ug.

Study-wide points: It was found that approximately 29 CD8+ CDR3 sequences were shared between patients and controls.

The template used for profiling TCR beta VDJ and CDR3 was genomic DNA. TCRdb reanalysed the reads using MiXCR and keeps one entry per CDR3 protein. Among 400,000 to 600,000 distinct CDR3 sequences listed, around 30% were seen once. Patients chosen for sequencing had CD8+CD57+ cells that had expanded, as shown by flow cytometry. As a group, the patients uniformly had severe acquired aplastic anemia. Patients were untreated when blood was sampled. The chain carries TRBV10-3 and TRBJ1-1, with D uncertain. This receptor was taken from a human donor with aplastic anemia. The sample consisted of sorted CD4+, CD8+, or CD8+CD57+ T cells (not recorded which) from PBMCs. CDR3 loop: CAISEAVRRNTEAFF. CDR3 DNA sequence: TGTGCCATCAGTGAAGCAGTGAGACGGAACACTGAAGCTTTCTTT.